This T cell receptor beta chain was sequenced in a study of blood T cell repertoires in COVID-19. Trimming took off 7 bases at V and 10 bases at J, with 14 bases between the two ends. This CDR3 is built from 13 residues. Germline V gene data show CDR1 as LNHDA and CDR2 as SQIVND (reference sequence). The repertoire was sequenced with immunoSEQ multiplex PCR; TCRdb's copy has only in-frame clones and lacks some. Among 110,000 or so clones listed, 85% to 90% were seen once. The source of this sequence is a man aged 50-60 years with acute or convalescent COVID-19. Input material: peripheral blood. The genes are TRBV19 and TRBJ1-6; D is uncertain. DNA for the CDR3: TGTGCCAGTACTTGGACTCCTGGGTCACCCCTCCACTTT. It specifies CASTWTPGSPLHF.